The 17 T cell receptor beta chains below come from one sample, sequenced in a study of T cells after yellow fever vaccination. One entry per CDR3 protein results from TCRdb running MiXCR on the 5' RACE reads. The sample carries some 250,000 distinct CDR3 sequences, about 3.9% recorded once. The sample was PBMCs, taken 15 days after the yellow fever booster vaccination. Receptors were obtained from a man aged 18 to 35 who received the YFV17D yellow fever vaccine.

A few counts support this clonotype. The rearrangement joins TRBV11-2 to TRBJ2-5; tentative D call: TRBD1 (5 bases). The length of the CDR3 is 13 residues. The V end was cut by 7 bases, the J end by 7 bases, with 16 bases between. Germline loops: CDR1 SGHAT, CDR2 FQNNGV. CDR3 sequence (DNA): TGTGCCAGCACCCAACAGGTTCGCGGGACCCAGTACTTC. Translating it yields CASTQQVRGTQYF.

This clonotype was seen repeatedly, ten times or more. V and J are TRBV12-3 or TRBV12-4 and TRBJ2-5; 9 nucleotides line up with TRBD2. There are 14 residues in the CDR3. With V trimmed by 8 bases and J by 5 bases, 9 bases remained unmatched. As DNA, the CDR3 is TGTGCCAGCGTGGCGCGGGGGGGCAGGGAGACCCAGTACTTC. Translated: CASVARGGRETQYF.

This clonotype appeared many times. The chain combines TRBV12-3 or TRBV12-4 with TRBJ2-3; 7 positions match TRBD2. The CDR3 consists of 14 residues. After removal of 6 bases from V and 1 base from J, the junction contained 4 bases not matched to a gene. Here the CDR3 DNA reads TGTGCCAGCAGAATCCTAGCGGGCACAGATACGCAGTATTTT. This translates into CASRILAGTDTQYF.

In this sample, this clonotype turned up many times. This chain joins TRBV6-2 or TRBV6-3 and TRBJ2-7, with TRBD1 matching 9 bases. There are 16 residues in the CDR3. V trimming: 6 bases; J trimming: 2 bases; junction bases outside the gene matches: 11. Looked up from germline, CDR1 is MNHEY and CDR2 is SVGEGT. The CDR3 loop reads CASRRLPGQGPYEQYF. The CDR3 DNA is TGTGCCAGCAGGAGGCTTCCGGGACAGGGACCCTACGAGCAGTACTTC.

This clonotype was seen ten or more times. The gene calls are TRBV6-5 and TRBJ1-1; perhaps TRBD1 as D (5 bases). CDR1 and CDR2 from the germline V gene are MNHEY and SVGAGI. The V end was cut by 7 bases, the J end by 1 base, with 19 bases between. The CDR3 runs to 16 residues. The CDR3 sequence is CASISRPGLRNTEAFF. CDR3 nucleotides: TGTGCCAGCATCTCCCGTCCGGGACTTAGGAACACTGAAGCTTTCTTT.

The table lists this clonotype with many counts. The chain has TRBV7-2 and TRBJ2-7; possibly TRBD2 for D (6 bases). The germline V and J ends were trimmed by 3 bases and 3 bases, with 12 bases remaining between them. CDR3 length: 14 amino acids. Looked up from germline, CDR1 is SGHTA and CDR2 is FQGNSA. This chain's CDR3 is CASSFYGGVYEQYF. CDR3 in DNA: TGTGCCAGCAGCTTCTACGGCGGGGTCTACGAGCAGTACTTC.

This clonotype occurred many times. The CDR3 nucleotides read TGTGCCACCAGCGACCGAGGGGGCGGGGAGCTGTTTTTT. Translating it yields CATSDRGGGELFF. V gene TRBV15 combines with J gene TRBJ2-2; TRBD1 is a possible D gene (6 bases). The ends were cut back, 5 bases at V and 7 bases at J, with 11 bases in the middle. The CDR3 loop spans 13 amino acids. The germline CDR1 and CDR2 sequences are LNHNV and YYDKDF (reference sequence).

This clonotype has ten or more counts. This chain uses TRBV4-3 with TRBJ1-2, with a tentative D call TRBD1 (6 bases). Germline loops: CDR1 LGHNA, CDR2 YSLEER. This CDR3 comprises 14 residues. V lost 0 bases and J 6 bases, leaving 11 bases between the germline ends. This CDR3 is CASSQEPGADGYTF. Here the CDR3 DNA reads TGCGCCAGCAGCCAAGAGCCAGGGGCAGATGGCTACACCTTC.

The rearrangement uses TRBV12-3 or TRBV12-4 and TRBJ2-4; weak D call: TRBD1 (6 bases). V was cut by 2 bases and J by 3 bases, with 14 bases left in between. This CDR3 has 16 residues. CDR3 amino acids: CASSLQGLIDKNIQYF. CDR3 DNA: TGTGCCAGCAGTTTACAGGGGCTGATTGACAAAAACATTCAGTACTTC.

This clonotype was detected many times. The chain uses TRBV20-1 and TRBJ2-7; D could derive from TRBD1 or TRBD2 (5 bases each). This CDR3 contains 15 residues. The germline V gene has CDR1 DFQATT and CDR2 SNEGSKA (reference sequence). The ends were cut back, 0 bases at V and 0 bases at J, with 12 bases in the middle. CDR3 amino acids: CSAREGVLSSYEQYF. For the CDR3, the DNA is TGCAGTGCTAGAGAGGGGGTTTTAAGCTCCTACGAGCAGTACTTC.

Ten or more counts support this clonotype. The chain employs TRBV7-2 and TRBJ1-5, with 7 bases that match TRBD1. The CDR3 has 17 residues. Germline V CDR1 and CDR2: SGHTA, FQGNSA. With V trimmed by 0 bases and J by 2 bases, 7 bases remained unmatched. In DNA form, the CDR3 reads TGTGCCAGCAGCTTAGCGGGTCCAGGGGGGGGCAATCAGCCCCAGCATTTT. It is translated as CASSLAGPGGGNQPQHF.

This clonotype was counted many times. The chain is built from TRBV11-2 and TRBJ2-3; D gene ambiguous. Germline CDR1 SGHAT, CDR2 FQNNGV. CDR3 size: 15 residues. V dropped 1 base and J dropped 2 bases, with 10 bases sitting between them. In DNA, the CDR3 is TGTGCCAGCAGCTTAGCCCTGGGCAACACAGATACGCAGTATTTT. Translated, it gives CASSLALGNTDTQYF.

This clonotype was counted at least ten times. V usage is TRBV7-9 and J usage is TRBJ1-6; D is unresolved. The V end lost 3 bases, the J end lost 5 bases, and 14 bases lay between the germline ends. This CDR3 contains 16 residues. Germline-derived CDR1 and CDR2 are SEHNR and FQNEAQ (reference sequence). The CDR3 reads CASSFGLAGNNSPLHF. CDR3 in DNA: TGTGCCAGCAGCTTCGGACTAGCAGGCAATAATTCACCCCTCCACTTT. The full variable domain, rest sourced from reference TRBV7-9 and TRBJ1-6, is DTGVSQNPRHKITKRGQNVTFRCDPISEHNRLYWYRQTLGQGPEFLTYFQNEAQLEKSRLLSDRFSAERPKGSFSTLEIQRTEQGDSAMYLCASSFGLAGNNSPLHFGNGTRLTVT.

The V gene is TRBV5-1, the J gene TRBJ1-2, with D tentatively TRBD1 (5 bases). The CDR3 sequence is 15 residues long. With 0 bases removed from V and 3 bases from J, the gap between germline ends came to 12 bases. CDR1 SGHRS and CDR2 YFSETQ come from the germline V gene. The CDR3 spells CASSLVQGKDYGYTF. Here the CDR3 DNA reads TGCGCCAGCAGCTTGGTCCAGGGAAAGGACTATGGCTACACCTTC.

This clonotype was picked up many times. V usage is TRBV9 and J usage is TRBJ2-3; 8 positions agree with TRBD1. The CDR3 sequence is 14 residues long. V lost 3 bases to trimming and J lost 2 bases; unmatched junction nucleotides: 2. From germline, CDR1 is SGDLS and CDR2 YYNGEE. This CDR3 is CASSEDRDTDTQYF. The CDR3, as DNA: TGTGCCAGCAGCGAGGACAGGGACACAGATACGCAGTATTTT.

This clonotype was counted many times. The chain employs TRBV11-2 and TRBJ2-3; 11 bases align to TRBD2. Germline V CDR1 and CDR2: SGHAT, FQNNGV. The J segment lost 4 bases and the V segment lost 5 bases, leaving 5 bases of the junction unmatched. There are 15 residues in the CDR3. The CDR3 region is CASSISGGAADTQYF. The CDR3 DNA sequence: TGTGCCAGCAGCATTAGCGGGGGGGCCGCAGATACGCAGTATTTT.

This clonotype was observed many times. This chain connects TRBV5-1 to TRBJ2-1, with unresolved D. Trimming left V 4 bases short and J 8 bases short, with 7 bases between. Germline V gene sequence: CDR1 SGHRS, CDR2 YFSETQ. The CDR3 extends over 11 amino acids. The CDR3 is CASSEADEQFF. Written as DNA, the CDR3 is TGCGCCAGCAGCGAAGCCGATGAGCAGTTCTTC. Full variable domain (outside the CDR3, taken from reference TRBV5-1 and TRBJ2-1): KAGVTQTPRYLIKTRGQQVTLSCSPISGHRSVSWYQQTPGQGLQFLFEYFSETQRNKGNFPGRFSGRQFSNSRSEMNVSTLELGDSALYLCASSEADEQFFGPGTRLTVL.